Listed below are T cell receptor beta chains from one sample, sequenced in a study of T cells in localized non-small cell lung cancer. Clones were sequenced by immunoSEQ multiplex PCR, and TCRdb holds only the in-frame ones, with some missing. The data contain over 45,000 clones, 85% to 90% of them singletons. The sequencing here drew on peripheral blood, taken before any cancer treatment. The receptors come from a man between 40 and 75 years old with stage I squamous cell lung carcinoma. Each CDR3 is given with its conserved first and last residue. The D gene is left open where the match is weak. Expanded clones get a size class; other rows say once, few or many, or leave the size out.

clone_size: -; j_call: TRBJ2-7; d_call: TRBD2; v_call: TRBV5-1; cdr3_aa: CASSGAGASNEQYF; cdr3_nt: TGCGCCAGCTCCGGAGCGGGAGCATCCAACGAGCAGTACTTC
clone_size: -; j_call: TRBJ1-5; d_call: -; v_call: TRBV14; cdr3_aa: CASSPTGNQPQHF; cdr3_nt: TGTGCCAGCAGCCCTACCGGGAATCAGCCCCAGCATTTT
clone_size: -; j_call: TRBJ1-2; d_call: TRBD1; v_call: TRBV5-4; cdr3_aa: CASSLVRGTGGRLNGYTF; cdr3_nt: TGTGCCAGCAGCTTGGTAAGAGGGACAGGGGGCCGGTTGAATGGCTACACCTTC
clone_size: -; j_call: TRBJ1-2; d_call: -; v_call: TRBV6-4; cdr3_aa: CASKATRRYTF; cdr3_nt: TGTGCCAGCAAGGCAACCCGGAGATACACCTTC
clone_size: -; j_call: TRBJ1-1; d_call: -; v_call: TRBV19; cdr3_aa: CASSPGRGLNTEAFF; cdr3_nt: TGTGCCAGTAGCCCGGGGAGGGGACTGAACACTGAAGCTTTCTTT
clone_size: -; j_call: TRBJ2-1; d_call: -; v_call: TRBV6-1; cdr3_aa: CASSERGYNEQFF; cdr3_nt: TGTGCCAGCAGTGAAAGGGGTTACAATGAGCAGTTCTTC
clone_size: -; j_call: TRBJ2-7; d_call: TRBD1; v_call: TRBV4-3; cdr3_aa: CASSRGQGNEQYF; cdr3_nt: TGCGCCAGCAGCAGGGGACAGGGGAACGAGCAGTACTTC
clone_size: -; j_call: TRBJ2-3; d_call: -; v_call: TRBV4-1; cdr3_aa: CASSQGHGGDTQYF; cdr3_nt: TGCGCCAGCAGCCAAGGACACGGGGGAGATACGCAGTATTTT
clone_size: -; j_call: TRBJ1-5; d_call: TRBD1; v_call: TRBV23-1; cdr3_aa: CASSQAGTGGQPQHF; cdr3_nt: TGCGCCAGCAGTCAAGCGGGGACAGGGGGACAGCCCCAGCATTTT
clone_size: -; j_call: TRBJ2-2; d_call: TRBD1; v_call: TRBV7-6; cdr3_aa: CASSGSTGGQHGELFF; cdr3_nt: TGTGCCAGCAGCGGTAGCACAGGGGGCCAGCACGGGGAGCTGTTTTTT
clone_size: -; j_call: TRBJ1-4; d_call: -; v_call: TRBV7-9; cdr3_aa: CASSSQSSATNEKLFF; cdr3_nt: TGTGCCAGCAGCTCACAGAGCTCCGCAACTAATGAAAAACTGTTTTTT
clone_size: -; j_call: TRBJ1-5; d_call: TRBD1; v_call: TRBV19; cdr3_aa: CASSATGGRSNQPQHF; cdr3_nt: TGTGCCAGTAGTGCCACAGGGGGACGAAGCAATCAGCCCCAGCATTTT
clone_size: -; j_call: TRBJ2-7; d_call: -; v_call: TRBV6-5; cdr3_aa: CASSYQGLPYEQYF; cdr3_nt: TGTGCCAGCAGTTACCAGGGGCTTCCCTACGAGCAGTACTTC
clone_size: -; j_call: TRBJ1-1; d_call: -; v_call: TRBV20-1; cdr3_aa: CSTSRGTEAFF; cdr3_nt: TGCAGTACAAGTCGGGGGACTGAAGCTTTCTTT
clone_size: few; j_call: TRBJ2-1; d_call: TRBD2; v_call: TRBV14; cdr3_aa: CASSQARLASNNEQFF; cdr3_nt: TGTGCCAGCAGCCAAGCGAGACTAGCATCTAACAATGAGCAGTTCTTC
clone_size: -; j_call: TRBJ1-5; d_call: -; v_call: TRBV29-1; cdr3_aa: CSVEEGFNQPQHF; cdr3_nt: TGCAGCGTTGAAGAGGGATTCAATCAGCCCCAGCATTTT
clone_size: -; j_call: TRBJ1-2; d_call: TRBD1; v_call: TRBV5-1; cdr3_aa: CASSLDRSLMVGYTF; cdr3_nt: TGCGCCAGCAGCCTGGACAGGTCCCTTATGGTAGGCTACACCTTC
clone_size: -; j_call: TRBJ2-1; d_call: TRBD2; v_call: TRBV5-1; cdr3_aa: CASGASGSDNEQFF; cdr3_nt: TGCGCCAGCGGTGCTAGCGGGAGCGACAATGAGCAGTTCTTC
clone_size: -; j_call: TRBJ2-1; d_call: TRBD1; v_call: TRBV7-3; cdr3_aa: CASTGTGINEQFF; cdr3_nt: TGTGCCAGCACCGGGACAGGGATCAATGAGCAGTTCTTC
clone_size: once; j_call: TRBJ1-2; d_call: -; v_call: TRBV7-8; cdr3_aa: CASSPTPPWTASYGYTF; cdr3_nt: TGTGCCAGCAGCCCCACGCCTCCGTGGACAGCAAGCTATGGCTACACCTTC
clone_size: -; j_call: TRBJ1-1; d_call: -; v_call: TRBV28; cdr3_aa: CASESGLVTEAFF; cdr3_nt: TGTGCCAGCGAAAGCGGGCTGGTCACTGAAGCTTTCTTT
clone_size: -; j_call: TRBJ1-5; d_call: -; v_call: TRBV27; cdr3_aa: CASSPLFLGGMLGQPQHF; cdr3_nt: TGTGCCAGCAGCCCCCTTTTTTTGGGGGGTATGCTCGGTCAGCCCCAGCATTTT
clone_size: -; j_call: TRBJ2-1; d_call: -; v_call: TRBV11-2; cdr3_aa: CASSLAGVSSYNEQFF; cdr3_nt: TGTGCCAGCAGCTTAGCGGGAGTCTCCTCCTACAATGAGCAGTTCTTC
clone_size: -; j_call: TRBJ1-2; d_call: -; v_call: TRBV30; cdr3_aa: CAWSRAGEGGYGYTF; cdr3_nt: TGTGCCTGGAGTAGGGCAGGGGAAGGGGGTTATGGCTACACCTTC
clone_size: -; j_call: TRBJ1-5; d_call: -; v_call: TRBV10-3; cdr3_aa: CATSWDSNQPQHF; cdr3_nt: TGTGCCACCTCATGGGATAGCAATCAGCCCCAGCATTTT
clone_size: -; j_call: TRBJ1-5; d_call: -; v_call: TRBV4-1; cdr3_aa: CASSQGGLGQPQHF; cdr3_nt: TGCGCCAGCAGCCAAGGGGGGCTGGGCCAGCCCCAGCATTTT
clone_size: -; j_call: TRBJ1-2; d_call: -; v_call: TRBV30; cdr3_aa: CAWSASTTATTGYTF; cdr3_nt: TGTGCCTGGAGTGCCTCTACGACAGCCACAACCGGCTACACCTTC
clone_size: -; j_call: TRBJ2-7; d_call: TRBD2; v_call: TRBV30; cdr3_aa: CAWSVRVEAGPWVWDF; cdr3_nt: TGTGCCTGGAGTGTAAGGGTGGAAGCGGGGCCATGGGTGTGGGACTTC
clone_size: -; j_call: TRBJ2-4; d_call: -; v_call: TRBV19; cdr3_aa: CASTNGLRGKNIQYF; cdr3_nt: TGTGCCAGTACCAATGGGCTCAGGGGAAAAAACATTCAGTACTTC
clone_size: -; j_call: TRBJ2-1; d_call: -; v_call: TRBV6-6; cdr3_aa: CASSYTGDEQFF; cdr3_nt: TGTGCCAGCAGTTACACTGGAGATGAGCAGTTCTTC
clone_size: -; j_call: TRBJ1-1; d_call: -; v_call: TRBV7-3; cdr3_aa: CASSSAGRQGEAFF; cdr3_nt: TGTGCCAGCAGCTCAGCCGGGAGGCAGGGTGAAGCTTTCTTT
clone_size: -; j_call: TRBJ2-5; d_call: -; v_call: TRBV28; cdr3_aa: CASSLTGRETQYF; cdr3_nt: TGTGCCAGCAGTTTAACGGGACGGGAGACCCAGTACTTC
clone_size: -; j_call: TRBJ2-1; d_call: -; v_call: TRBV2; cdr3_aa: CASRLGRFNEQFF; cdr3_nt: TGTGCCAGCAGGCTGGGACGGTTCAATGAGCAGTTCTTC
clone_size: -; j_call: TRBJ2-2; d_call: -; v_call: TRBV6-1; cdr3_aa: CASTMDSTGELFF; cdr3_nt: TGTGCCAGCACTATGGACAGCACCGGGGAGCTGTTTTTT
clone_size: few; j_call: TRBJ2-7; d_call: -; v_call: TRBV5-1; cdr3_aa: CASSFYRGSYEQYF; cdr3_nt: TGCGCCAGCAGCTTTTATCGGGGCTCCTACGAGCAGTACTTC
clone_size: -; j_call: TRBJ1-5; d_call: TRBD1; v_call: TRBV2; cdr3_aa: CASRVFGQGEDQPQHF; cdr3_nt: TGTGCCAGCAGAGTTTTCGGACAGGGCGAAGATCAGCCCCAGCATTTT
clone_size: -; j_call: TRBJ1-1; d_call: -; v_call: TRBV12-5; cdr3_aa: CASGWGTEAFF; cdr3_nt: TGTGCTAGTGGTTGGGGCACTGAAGCTTTCTTT
clone_size: -; j_call: TRBJ2-1; d_call: TRBD2; v_call: TRBV13; cdr3_aa: CASSPTTSGRTEQFF; cdr3_nt: TGTGCCAGCAGCCCTACCACTAGCGGGAGAACTGAGCAGTTCTTC
clone_size: -; j_call: TRBJ1-1; d_call: -; v_call: TRBV19; cdr3_aa: CASSITSGTYETFF; cdr3_nt: TGTGCCAGTAGTATCACCTCGGGTACCTACGAGACTTTCTTT
clone_size: -; j_call: TRBJ1-5; d_call: TRBD1; v_call: TRBV4-2; cdr3_aa: CASSQTWDRAGSNQPQHF; cdr3_nt: TGTGCCAGCAGCCAAACTTGGGACAGGGCTGGGAGCAATCAGCCCCAGCATTTT
clone_size: -; j_call: TRBJ2-1; d_call: -; v_call: TRBV21-1; cdr3_aa: CASSPQADYYSYNEQFF; cdr3_nt: TGTGCCAGCAGCCCCCAGGCCGACTATTACTCCTACAATGAGCAGTTCTTC
clone_size: -; j_call: TRBJ2-4; d_call: -; v_call: TRBV12-2; cdr3_aa: CASRLEFGGLRLLTKNIQYF; cdr3_nt: TGTGCAAGTCGCTTAGAATTCGGGGGTCTGCGTCTTCTTACTAAAAACATTCAGTACTTC
clone_size: -; j_call: TRBJ2-7; d_call: TRBD1; v_call: TRBV27; cdr3_aa: CASRRGQGHEQYF; cdr3_nt: TGTGCCAGCAGGCGGGGACAGGGTCACGAGCAGTACTTC
clone_size: -; j_call: TRBJ1-4; d_call: TRBD1; v_call: TRBV30; cdr3_aa: CAWNQRQGGEKLFF; cdr3_nt: TGTGCCTGGAACCAACGACAGGGTGGGGAAAAACTGTTTTTT
clone_size: -; j_call: TRBJ2-1; d_call: TRBD2; v_call: TRBV7-9; cdr3_aa: CASSVHGLAGAPEPLFF; cdr3_nt: TGTGCCAGCAGCGTCCACGGACTAGCGGGAGCCCCTGAGCCCTTGTTCTTC
clone_size: -; j_call: TRBJ2-1; d_call: TRBD2; v_call: TRBV7-3; cdr3_aa: CASSFTSGRARMNEQFF; cdr3_nt: TGTGCCAGCAGCTTTACTAGCGGGAGGGCCAGAATGAATGAGCAGTTCTTC
clone_size: -; j_call: TRBJ2-3; d_call: -; v_call: TRBV19; cdr3_aa: CASSIDGADTQYF; cdr3_nt: TGTGCCAGTAGTATCGACGGGGCAGATACGCAGTATTTT
clone_size: -; j_call: TRBJ2-6; d_call: -; v_call: TRBV28; cdr3_aa: CASSSHRWDSGANVLTF; cdr3_nt: TGTGCCAGCAGTTCCCACAGATGGGACTCTGGGGCCAACGTCCTGACTTTC
clone_size: -; j_call: TRBJ1-5; d_call: -; v_call: TRBV30; cdr3_aa: CAWSVRGNQPQHF; cdr3_nt: TGTGCCTGGAGTGTAAGGGGAAACCAGCCCCAGCATTTT
clone_size: once; j_call: TRBJ1-2; d_call: TRBD1; v_call: TRBV7-4; cdr3_aa: CASSLGTGKPGYTF; cdr3_nt: TGTGCCAGCAGCTTAGGGACAGGGAAGCCTGGCTACACCTTC